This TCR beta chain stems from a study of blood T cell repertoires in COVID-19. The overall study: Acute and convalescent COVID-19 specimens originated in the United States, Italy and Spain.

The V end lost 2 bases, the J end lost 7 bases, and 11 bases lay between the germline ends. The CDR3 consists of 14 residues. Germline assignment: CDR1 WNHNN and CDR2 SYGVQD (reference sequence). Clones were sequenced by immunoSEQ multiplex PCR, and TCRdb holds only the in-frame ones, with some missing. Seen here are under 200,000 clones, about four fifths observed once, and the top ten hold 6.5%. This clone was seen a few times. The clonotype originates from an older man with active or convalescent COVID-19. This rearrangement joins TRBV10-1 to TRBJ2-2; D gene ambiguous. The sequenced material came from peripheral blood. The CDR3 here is CASSEGQFGGELFF. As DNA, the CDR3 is TGCGCCAGCAGTGAGGGGCAGTTCGGCGGGGAGCTGTTTTTT.